The clone carrying this T cell receptor (beta chain) was found a few times. Its specificity is not known. Germline CDR1 and CDR2: SGDLS and YYNGEE. The V gene lost 0 bases and the J gene lost 7 bases, with 10 bases spanning the gap. This CDR3 contains 14 residues. This sample is drawn from a study of CD8 T cells in ankylosing spondylitis. Findings of the study overall: A motif of fewer than ten highly homologous TCR beta variants was seen as apparently characteristic of ankylosing spondylitis blood. Previously reported in reactive arthritis synovial fluid and blood were some of the motif variants.

For TCR beta, libraries came from quantitative 5'-RACE with molecular barcodes. TCRdb itself ran the 5' RACE reads through MiXCR, one entry per CDR3 protein. Among around 22,000 distinct CDR3 sequences listed, roughly 13% were seen once. The specimen sequenced was blood. The V gene is TRBV9, the J gene TRBJ1-4; D not certain. This receptor was obtained from a male donor with ankylosing spondylitis or in good health (not recorded which). The DNA of the CDR3 is TGTGCCAGCAGCGTAGAGCCTGATGGTGAAAAACTGTTTTTT. Its protein product is CASSVEPDGEKLFF.